A single sample gave rise to the 24 T cell receptor beta chains below, sequenced in a study of shared clonotypes between healthy human individuals. Data came from immunoSEQ multiplex PCR; TCRdb stores just in-frame clones and leaves some out. The table shows 1.4 million to 1.5 million clones, with approximately 97% occurring only once. Sequenced material: naive CD4+ T cells sorted from blood. Subset indicated: CD45RA+ positively selected. All receptors come from a man aged 30 to 45 in good health.

V and J are TRBV7-9 and TRBJ2-1, with D maybe TRBD2 (6 bases). Looked up from germline, CDR1 is SEHNR and CDR2 is FQNEAQ (reference sequence). The CDR3 consists of 13 residues. V lost 7 bases, J lost 1 base, and 8 bases lay in between. The CDR3 coding sequence is TGTGCCAGCAATGGAGGGTCCTACAATGAGCAGTTCTTC. It specifies CASNGGSYNEQFF.

J is TRBJ2-3 and V is TRBV7-8; D is unclear. Germline CDR1 reads SGHVS; CDR2 reads FQNEAQ. Trimming took off 5 bases at V and 2 bases at J, with 8 bases between the two ends. The CDR3 extends over 13 amino acids. CDR3: CASSARLTDTQYF. The CDR3 coding sequence is TGTGCCAGCAGCGCCAGACTCACAGATACGCAGTATTTT.

This chain connects TRBV6-4 to TRBJ2-6; D remains unclear. Germline V gene lookup returns CDR1 MRHNA and CDR2 SNTAGT. The CDR3 covers 14 residues. Trimming stripped 6 bases from V and 3 bases from J, with 9 bases between. CDR3 in amino acids: CASSGTIGANVLTF. In DNA form, the CDR3 reads TGTGCCAGCAGCGGAACCATTGGGGCCAACGTCCTGACTTTC.

The chain has TRBV5-1 and TRBJ1-2; D is unclear. V was clipped by 4 bases and J by 1 base, with 11 bases between them. There are 14 residues in the CDR3. The germline CDR1 and CDR2 sequences are SGHRS and YFSETQ. CDR3 region: CASSAVQSNYGYTF. The DNA for the CDR3 is TGCGCCAGCAGCGCGGTACAGAGTAACTATGGCTACACCTTC.

The chain carries TRBV18 and TRBJ2-2, with 8 bases fitting TRBD1. J lost 1 base, V lost 3 bases, and 4 bases had no gene match. Per the germline V gene, CDR1 is KGHSH and CDR2 is LQKENI. The CDR3 totals 16 residues. The CDR3 loop is CASSPRGTGNTGELFF. CDR3 sequence (DNA): TGTGCCAGCTCACCGAGGGGGACAGGGAACACCGGGGAGCTGTTTTTT.

The CDR3 region is CAWKPGRWDQETQYF. For the CDR3, the DNA is TGTGCCTGGAAGCCGGGAAGGTGGGACCAAGAGACCCAGTACTTC. The rearrangement joins TRBV30 to TRBJ2-5; D perhaps matches TRBD2 (5 bases). V lost 4 bases and J 0 bases, leaving 15 bases between the germline ends. The CDR3 consists of 15 residues. Germline-derived CDR1 and CDR2 are GTSNPN and SVGIG (reference sequence).

The chain carries TRBV18 and TRBJ2-7, with TRBD2 as a possible D gene (5 bases). Trimming cost V 1 base and J 6 bases, with 10 bases left between them. Germline values: CDR1 KGHSH, CDR2 LQKENI. This CDR3 has 13 amino acids. The CDR3 loop is CASSPQVAPEQYF. CDR3 DNA sequence: TGTGCCAGCTCACCACAAGTAGCGCCCGAGCAGTACTTC.

The chain is built from TRBV27 and TRBJ2-7; 7 bases fit TRBD2. V lost 6 bases, J lost 3 bases, and 11 bases stayed unmatched. This CDR3 spans 15 amino acids. Germline assignment: CDR1 MNHEY and CDR2 SMNVEV (reference sequence). CDR3 amino acids: CASRPIRLADYEQYF. The CDR3 nucleotides read TGTGCCAGCAGACCAATTCGACTAGCCGACTACGAGCAGTACTTC.

The chain links TRBV5-4 to TRBJ2-1; 9 nucleotides line up with TRBD2. Germline V gene sequence: CDR1 SGHNT, CDR2 YYREEE (reference sequence). V shed 0 bases and J 4 bases; nucleotides not matched to a gene: 11. There are 18 residues in the CDR3. CDR3 DNA: TGTGCCAGCAGCTTGGCCTGGAGCCGCGGGAGGGGTTACAATGAGCAGTTCTTC. Translating gives CASSLAWSRGRGYNEQFF.

The rearrangement joins TRBV10-3 to TRBJ1-5; maybe TRBD1 (6 bases). The CDR3 runs to 14 residues. Germline-derived CDR1 and CDR2 are ENHRY and SYGVKD. Trimming took 6 bases from V and 5 from J, leaving 14 bases between them. The CDR3, as DNA: TGTGCCATCAGCCCGACAGGTACTCATCAGCCCCAGCATTTT. Its protein is CAISPTGTHQPQHF.

V is TRBV13 and J is TRBJ2-1; a possible D gene is TRBD2 (6 bases). Trimming shortened V by 0 bases and J by 0 bases, and 12 bases separated the two germline ends. Germline lookup yields CDR1 PRHDT and CDR2 FYEKMQ (reference sequence). This CDR3 contains 17 residues. The CDR3 coding sequence is TGTGCCAGCAGCTTAGGCTGGAGACTAGACTCCTACAATGAGCAGTTCTTC. This encodes CASSLGWRLDSYNEQFF. Together with reference TRBV13 and TRBJ2-1, the CDR3 gives the full variable domain: AAGVIQSPRHLIKEKRETATLKCYPIPRHDTVYWYQQGPGQDPQFLISFYEKMQSDKGSIPDRFSAQQFSDYHSELNMSSLELGDSALYFCASSLGWRLDSYNEQFFGPGTRLTVL.

The chain combines TRBV27 with TRBJ2-7; D is unclear. Between the trimmed V and J ends, which lost 0 bases and 2 bases, there was a span of 14 bases. Per the germline V gene, CDR1 is MNHEY and CDR2 is SMNVEV (reference sequence). This CDR3 is built from 16 residues. The CDR3 bases are TGTGCCAGCAGTTTATCGAGCTGGTACCGAACCTACGAGCAGTACTTC. It translates to CASSLSSWYRTYEQYF.

This clone was picked up one time. This chain links TRBV5-4 with TRBJ2-5, with TRBD1 as a possible D gene (5 bases). CDR1 SGHNT and CDR2 YYREEE come from the germline V gene (reference sequence). The CDR3 length is 15 residues. V was trimmed by 1 base and J by 2 bases, leaving 12 bases between them. The CDR3 protein is CASSLRQGSQETQYF. The CDR3 bases are TGTGCCAGCAGCTTGCGTCAGGGTTCTCAAGAGACCCAGTACTTC.

The chain uses TRBV5-1 and TRBJ2-5; TRBD1 is a possible D gene (5 bases). The length of the CDR3 is 13 residues. Per the germline V gene, CDR1 is SGHRS and CDR2 is YFSETQ. V lost 5 bases and J 5 bases, leaving 13 bases between the germline ends. CDR3 loop: CASSFDSMETQYF. DNA of the CDR3: TGCGCCAGCAGTTTCGACAGCATGGAGACCCAGTACTTC.

V and J are TRBV5-1 and TRBJ2-1; D is possibly TRBD1 (6 bases). Between the trimmed V and J ends, which lost 0 bases and 8 bases, there was a span of 12 bases. Looked up from germline, CDR1 is SGHRS and CDR2 is YFSETQ. The CDR3 length is 14 residues. CDR3 in DNA: TGCGCCAGCAGCTTGGGGGGGCTTAGCGATGAGCAGTTCTTC. Residues: CASSLGGLSDEQFF.

A single count supports this clone. The rearrangement uses TRBV5-5 and TRBJ2-7; D uncertain. Trimming removed 0 bases from V and 3 bases from J, with 13 bases in between. The CDR3 totals 15 residues. Germline V gene lookup returns CDR1 SGHKS and CDR2 YYEKEE (reference sequence). CDR3 in amino acids: CASSLAPTSNYEQYF. CDR3 nucleotide sequence: TGTGCCAGCAGCTTGGCCCCGACAAGCAACTACGAGCAGTACTTC.

CDR3 DNA: TGTGCCAGCAGCTTAGCTAGCGGGAGTTGGGATGAGCAGTTCTTC. This translates into CASSLASGSWDEQFF. The chain links TRBV11-3 to TRBJ2-1; 10 nucleotides match TRBD2. After removal of 1 base from V and 8 bases from J, the junction contained 5 bases not matched to a gene. The V gene's germline CDR1 is SGHNT and CDR2 YENEEA. CDR3 length: 15 residues.

The V gene is TRBV19, the J gene TRBJ2-2, with 11 bases that match TRBD2. The CDR3 sequence is 20 residues long. Trimming cost V 5 bases and J 3 bases; bases outside gene matches: 17. CDR1 and CDR2 from the germline V gene are LNHDA and SQIVND (reference sequence). The CDR3 DNA sequence: TGTGCCAGTAGTCCCACCGGACTAGCGGGTTCCTCCGAGGACACCGGGGAGCTGTTTTTT. It encodes CASSPTGLAGSSEDTGELFF.

CDR3 amino acids: CASSKRDRGLYEQYF. CDR3 DNA: TGTGCCAGCAGCAAGCGGGACAGGGGCCTCTACGAGCAGTACTTC. The rearrangement links TRBV7-8 to TRBJ2-7, with 10 nucleotides matching TRBD1. CDR3 length: 15 residues. Losses at the gene ends were 5 bases for V and 3 bases for J; bases not matched to a gene: 7. CDR1 is SGHVS, CDR2 FQNEAQ, per germline. The full variable domain, with the rest looked up from reference TRBV7-8 and TRBJ2-7, is GAGVSQSPRYKVAKRGQDVALRCDPISGHVSLFWYQQALGQGPEFLTYFQNEAQLDKSGLPSDRFFAERPEGSVSTLKIQRTQQEDSAVYLCASSKRDRGLYEQYFGPGTRLTVT.

The rearrangement uses TRBV27 and TRBJ2-7; 7 positions match TRBD2. This CDR3 is built from 15 residues. From germline, CDR1 is MNHEY and CDR2 SMNVEV (reference sequence). Losses at the gene ends were 5 bases for V and 5 bases for J; bases not matched to a gene: 12. The CDR3 DNA is TGTGCCAGCAGTCCGATCCCCGGACTAGTTAACGAGCAGTACTTC. The encoded protein is CASSPIPGLVNEQYF.

The chain has TRBV27 and TRBJ1-4; TRBD1 matches 7 bases. Germline V gene lookup returns CDR1 MNHEY and CDR2 SMNVEV (reference sequence). This CDR3 has 17 residues. With V trimmed by 5 bases and J by 8 bases, 17 bases remained unmatched. CDR3 sequence: CASSPQSQTGLGEKLFF. The CDR3 DNA is TGTGCCAGCAGTCCACAGTCACAGACAGGGCTCGGGGAAAAACTGTTTTTT.

The chain has TRBV28 and TRBJ1-5, with no clear D. This CDR3 region has 15 residues. V was cut by 5 bases and J by 0 bases, with 11 bases left in between. Germline CDR1 is MDHEN and CDR2 is SYDVKM. DNA for the CDR3: TGTGCCAGCAGTCCCACCCGGAATAGCAATCAGCCCCAGCATTTT. Translated, it gives CASSPTRNSNQPQHF.

The chain joins TRBV10-3 to TRBJ2-5; no reliable D call. The V end lost 4 bases, the J end lost 4 bases, and 16 bases lay between the germline ends. CDR3 length: 15 residues. The germline gives CDR1 ENHRY, CDR2 SYGVKD. The CDR3 DNA is TGTGCCATCAGTGGCACTCCCAGCGTCGGAGAGACCCAGTACTTC. It yields the protein CAISGTPSVGETQYF.

The genes are TRBV18 and TRBJ1-5; TRBD1 matches 7 bases. The CDR3 contains 15 residues. V gave up 5 bases and J gave up 0 bases; unmatched junction bases: 4. Looked up from germline, CDR1 is KGHSH and CDR2 is LQKENI. CDR3 coding DNA: TGTGCCAGCTCAGGGACAGAAAATAGCAATCAGCCCCAGCATTTT. Residues: CASSGTENSNQPQHF.